This T cell receptor (beta chain) originates from a study of cytomegalovirus exposure and HLA in healthy donors. The study, taken as a whole, reports: It was in a later analysis that TCR association rates were seen to vary by HLA locus, highest for DRB1 and lowest for HLA-C. One later analysis reportedly identified an Asian-associated ancestry cluster that showed fewer N-insertions than the approximately 670-donor mean. Among TCR beta chains, those listed as cytomegalovirus-associated numbered over 150. Of the V segments, some could not be distinguished, including TRBV6-2 and TRBV6-3, and were excluded.

Concerning this clone: Its antigen is undetermined.

The primer mix had 60 Vbeta and 13 Jbeta primers. Method: immunoSEQ multiplex PCR; TCRdb's copy keeps in-frame clones and lacks some. Of 130,000 or so clones listed, about 80% are singletons. This CDR3 comprises 14 residues. V was shortened by 2 bases and J by 9 bases, with 16 bases between the two germline ends. From germline, CDR1 is SGHTA and CDR2 FQGNSA. Sequencing input: PBMCs. The rearrangement links TRBV7-2 to TRBJ2-5, with D perhaps matching TRBD2 (6 bases). This TCR came from a woman younger than 35 in good health and CMV-seronegative. CDR3 amino acids: CASSLKGGYMAQYF. The CDR3 DNA reads as TGTGCCAGCAGCTTAAAAGGAGGGTATATGGCCCAGTACTTC.